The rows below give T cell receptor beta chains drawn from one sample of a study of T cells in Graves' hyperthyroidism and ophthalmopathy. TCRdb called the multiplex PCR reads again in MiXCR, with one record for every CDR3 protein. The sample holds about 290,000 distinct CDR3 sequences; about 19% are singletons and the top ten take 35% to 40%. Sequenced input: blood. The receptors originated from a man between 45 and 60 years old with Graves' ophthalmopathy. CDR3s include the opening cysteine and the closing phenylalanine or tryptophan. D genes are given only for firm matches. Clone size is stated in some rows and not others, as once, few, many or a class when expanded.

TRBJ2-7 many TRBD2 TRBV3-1 CATARGASYEQYF TGTGCCACCGCGCGGGGGGCGTCCTACGAGCAGTACTTC
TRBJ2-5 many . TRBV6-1 CASSEASWDFQETQYF TGTGCCAGCAGTGAAGCGAGTTGGGACTTCCAAGAGACCCAGTACTTC
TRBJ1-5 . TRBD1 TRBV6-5 CASSYSTGEPQHF TGTGCCAGCAGTTACTCGACAGGGGAGCCCCAGCATTTT
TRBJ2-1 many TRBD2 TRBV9 CASSVEAGGPIGQFF TGTGCCAGCAGCGTAGAAGCGGGAGGGCCCATCGGGCAGTTCTTC
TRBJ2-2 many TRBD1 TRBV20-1 CSATGTGGSGELFF TGCAGTGCTACCGGGACAGGGGGCTCCGGGGAGCTGTTTTTT
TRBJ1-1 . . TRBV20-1 CSAPGNWGNTEAFF TGCAGTGCTCCTGGGAATTGGGGGAACACTGAAGCTTTCTTT
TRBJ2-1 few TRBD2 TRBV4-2 CASSPSSLGVTGGNEQFF TGTGCCAGCAGCCCGTCGAGTTTGGGTGTGACGGGAGGGAATGAGCAGTTCTTC
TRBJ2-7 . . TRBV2 CASSYLRTEGLGYEQYF TGTGCCAGCAGTTACCTCCGGACCGAAGGGTTGGGGTACGAGCAGTACTTC
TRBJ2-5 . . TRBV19 CASSQWTEWETQYF TGTGCCAGTAGTCAATGGACAGAATGGGAGACCCAGTACTTC
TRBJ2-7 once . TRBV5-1 CASSGGLSSYEQYF TGCGCCAGCAGCGGGGGACTCAGCTCCTACGAGCAGTACTTC
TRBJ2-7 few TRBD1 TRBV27 CASRDTGGLSFEQYF TGTGCCAGCAGGGATACAGGGGGCCTCTCCTTCGAGCAGTACTTC
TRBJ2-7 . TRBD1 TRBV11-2 CASSLGTGAHEQYF TGTGCCAGCAGCTTAGGAACAGGGGCCCACGAGCAGTACTTC
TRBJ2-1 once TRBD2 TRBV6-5 CASSYRAGADYNEQFF TGTGCCAGCAGTTACCGGGCGGGAGCTGACTACAATGAGCAGTTCTTC
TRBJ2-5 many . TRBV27 CASTSLGVGQETQYF TGTGCCAGCACAAGTCTGGGCGTGGGCCAAGAGACCCAGTACTTC
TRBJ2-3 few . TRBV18 CASSSGTDTDTQYF TGTGCCAGCTCATCCGGGACGGACACAGATACGCAGTATTTT
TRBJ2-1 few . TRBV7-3 CASSFAGGEVGYNEQFF TGTGCCAGCAGCTTTGCGGGCGGAGAGGTAGGGTACAATGAGCAGTTCTTC
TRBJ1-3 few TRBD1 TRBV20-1 CSARAGGSGNTIYF TGCAGTGCTAGAGCAGGGGGCTCAGGAAACACCATATATTTT
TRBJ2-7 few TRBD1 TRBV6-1 CASSPTGPEQYF TGTGCCAGCAGTCCGACAGGGCCAGAGCAGTACTTC
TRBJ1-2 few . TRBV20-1 CSATSDGVLRGYTF TGCAGTGCTACTTCTGACGGGGTCCTTAGGGGCTACACCTTC
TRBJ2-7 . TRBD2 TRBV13 CASSLEVRSGSGEQYF TGTGCCAGCAGCTTAGAAGTCAGGAGCGGGAGTGGCGAGCAGTACTTC
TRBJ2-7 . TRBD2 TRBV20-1 CSAHPTGGPPYEQYF TGCAGTGCTCATCCCACGGGAGGTCCCCCCTACGAGCAGTACTTC
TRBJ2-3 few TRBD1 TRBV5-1 CASSILPGTGADTQYF TGCGCCAGCAGCATCCTTCCCGGGACAGGGGCAGATACGCAGTATTTT
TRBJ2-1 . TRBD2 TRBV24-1 CATSVGRAYNEQFF TGTGCCACCAGTGTCGGGAGGGCCTACAATGAGCAGTTCTTC
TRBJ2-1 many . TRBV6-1 CASKQDSQDEQFF TGTGCCAGCAAACAGGACTCACAGGATGAGCAGTTCTTC
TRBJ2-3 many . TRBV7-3 CASSPGQTDTQYF TGTGCCAGCAGCCCCGGACAGACAGATACGCAGTATTTT
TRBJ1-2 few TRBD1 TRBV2 CASSPTGLRYGYTF TGTGCCAGCAGCCCGACAGGGCTCCGATATGGCTACACCTTC
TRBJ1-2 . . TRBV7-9 CASSLNAGESGYTF TGTGCCAGCAGCTTAAATGCAGGGGAGTCTGGCTACACCTTC
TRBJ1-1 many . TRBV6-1 CASTPLDGRRNPHTEAFF TGTGCCAGCACCCCGTTAGACGGCAGAAGAAACCCCCACACTGAAGCTTTCTTT
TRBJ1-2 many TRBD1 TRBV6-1 CASSTEQGARNYGYTF TGTGCCAGCAGTACAGAGCAGGGGGCGCGGAACTATGGCTACACCTTC
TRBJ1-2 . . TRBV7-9 CASSPAVDGYTF TGTGCCAGCAGCCCTGCGGTTGATGGCTACACCTTC
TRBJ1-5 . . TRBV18 CASSPDVNQPQHF TGTGCCAGCTCACCAGATGTCAATCAGCCCCAGCATTTT
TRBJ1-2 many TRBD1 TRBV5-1 CASSFDRDYGYTF TGCGCCAGCAGCTTTGACAGGGACTATGGCTACACCTTC